Each of the 5 T cell receptor beta chains below was sequenced from the same sample in a study of shared clonotypes between healthy human individuals. Only in-frame clones appear in the TCRdb table, and some are missing; sequencing was by immunoSEQ multiplex PCR. Here the sample spans around 690,000 clones, 80% to 95% being singletons. The source material was memory CD8+ T cells from PBMCs. The sample's subset: CD45RO+ cells pooled with CCR7-negative TemRA cells. The receptors stem from a man aged 18 to 35 in good health. Some clones in this sample may be carry-over from other donors' samples.

J is TRBJ1-1 and V is TRBV11-2; D gene ambiguous. Germline loops: CDR1 SGHAT, CDR2 FQNNGV. This CDR3 comprises 15 residues. Between the trimmed V and J ends, which lost 5 bases and 6 bases, there was a span of 19 bases. CDR3: CASSVYNRVGPEAFF. The CDR3, as DNA: TGTGCCAGCAGCGTATACAACCGGGTAGGGCCTGAAGCTTTCTTT.

This chain links TRBV4-1 with TRBJ2-7; D is possibly TRBD2 (7 bases). Trimming removed 0 bases at V and 4 bases at J, with 19 bases between. This CDR3 is built from 17 residues. Germline V CDR1 and CDR2: MGHRA, YSYEKL. This CDR3 is CASSQERRSGGVYEQYF. As DNA, the CDR3 is TGCGCCAGCAGCCAAGAGCGGCGGTCGGGGGGCGTTTACGAGCAGTACTTC.

As concerns this clone: The sample carries other DNA sequences with the same CDR3. The chain is built from TRBV7-3 and TRBJ2-2; D gene uncertain. CDR3 length: 12 residues. Germline-derived CDR1 and CDR2 are SGHTA and FQGTGA. Trimming took 2 bases from V and 7 from J, leaving 5 bases between them. Here the CDR3 DNA reads TGTGCCAGCAGCTTAGGGGACGGGGAGCTGTTTTTT. Its protein product is CASSLGDGELFF.

The V and J genes are TRBV2 and TRBJ2-7; 8 positions agree with TRBD2. Losses at the gene ends were 8 bases for V and 0 bases for J; bases not matched to a gene: 12. This CDR3 is 16 amino acids long. Germline values: CDR1 SNHLY, CDR2 FYNNEI. CDR3 sequence: CASVMTSERISYEQYF. Written as DNA, the CDR3 is TGTGCCAGCGTTATGACTAGCGAACGAATCTCCTACGAGCAGTACTTC. Full variable domain (remainder filled in from reference TRBV2 and TRBJ2-7): EPEVTQTPSHQVTQMGQEVILRCVPISNHLYFYWYRQILGQKVEFLVSFYNNEISEKSEIFDDQFSVERPDGSNFTLKIRSTKLEDSAMYFCASVMTSERISYEQYFGPGTRLTVT.

As concerns this clone: The sample holds other DNA sequences that translate to the same CDR3. The genes are TRBV11-2 and TRBJ1-2, with D uncertain. This CDR3 region has 12 residues. Trimming left V 4 bases short and J 4 bases short, with 7 bases between. CDR1 is SGHAT, CDR2 FQNNGV, per germline. Written as DNA, the CDR3 is TGTGCCAGCAGCTCACGCGGCTATGGCTACACCTTC. Its translation is CASSSRGYGYTF.